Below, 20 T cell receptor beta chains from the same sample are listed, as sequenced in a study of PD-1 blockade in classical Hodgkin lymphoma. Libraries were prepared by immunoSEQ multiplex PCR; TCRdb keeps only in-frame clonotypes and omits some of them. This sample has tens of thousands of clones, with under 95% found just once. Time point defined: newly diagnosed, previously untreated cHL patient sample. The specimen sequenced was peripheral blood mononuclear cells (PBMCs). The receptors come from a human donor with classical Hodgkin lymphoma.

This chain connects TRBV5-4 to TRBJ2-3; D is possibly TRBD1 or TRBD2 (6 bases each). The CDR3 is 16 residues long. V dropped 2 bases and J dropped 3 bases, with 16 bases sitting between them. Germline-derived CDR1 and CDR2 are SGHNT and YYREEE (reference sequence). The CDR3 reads CASSFLGGTRTDTQYF. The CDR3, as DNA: TGTGCCAGCAGCTTTTTAGGGGGGACGCGAACAGATACGCAGTATTTT.

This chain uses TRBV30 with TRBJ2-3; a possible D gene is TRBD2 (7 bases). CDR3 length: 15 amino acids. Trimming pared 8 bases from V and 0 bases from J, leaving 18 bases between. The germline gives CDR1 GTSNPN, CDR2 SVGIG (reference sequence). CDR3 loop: CAAGGGAFSTDTQYF. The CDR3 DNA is TGTGCCGCCGGTGGGGGGGCCTTTAGCACAGATACGCAGTATTTT.

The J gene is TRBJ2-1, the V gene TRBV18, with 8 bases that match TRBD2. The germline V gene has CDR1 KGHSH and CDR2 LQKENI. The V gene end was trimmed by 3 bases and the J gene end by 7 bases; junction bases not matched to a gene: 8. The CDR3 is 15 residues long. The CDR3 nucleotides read TGTGCCAGCTCACCCGGGACTAGAGCTCCAAATGAGCAGTTCTTC. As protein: CASSPGTRAPNEQFF.

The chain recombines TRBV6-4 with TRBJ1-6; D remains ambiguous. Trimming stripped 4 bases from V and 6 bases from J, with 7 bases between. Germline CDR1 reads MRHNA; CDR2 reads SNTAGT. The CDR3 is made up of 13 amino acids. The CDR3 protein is CASSARFNSPLHF. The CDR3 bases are TGTGCCAGCAGTGCCAGGTTTAATTCACCCCTCCACTTT.

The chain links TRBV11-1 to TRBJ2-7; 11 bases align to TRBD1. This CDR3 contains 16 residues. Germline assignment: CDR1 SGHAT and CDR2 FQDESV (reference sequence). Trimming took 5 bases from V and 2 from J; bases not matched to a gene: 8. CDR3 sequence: CASSQRTGGVPYEQYF. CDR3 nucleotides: TGTGCCAGCAGCCAGCGGACAGGGGGCGTCCCCTACGAGCAGTACTTC. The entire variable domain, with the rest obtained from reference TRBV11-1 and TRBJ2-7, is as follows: EAEVAQSPRYKITEKSQAVAFWCDPISGHATLYWYRQILGQGPELLVQFQDESVVDDSQLPKDRFSAERLKGVDSTLKIQPAELGDSAMYLCASSQRTGGVPYEQYFGPGTRLTVT.

CDR3 sequence: CAWNLASDTQYF. As DNA, the CDR3 is TGTGCCTGGAACCTAGCTTCAGATACGCAGTATTTT. This chain joins TRBV30 and TRBJ2-3, with a possible D match to TRBD2 (5 bases). There are 12 residues in the CDR3. Germline CDR1 and CDR2: GTSNPN and SVGIG (reference sequence). Between the trimmed V and J ends, which lost 4 bases and 4 bases, there was a span of 9 bases.

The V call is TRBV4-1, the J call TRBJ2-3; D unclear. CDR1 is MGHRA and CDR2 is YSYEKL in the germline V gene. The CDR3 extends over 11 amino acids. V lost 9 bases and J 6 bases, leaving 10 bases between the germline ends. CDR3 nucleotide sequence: TGCGCCAGGGCGTCGAGGGATACGCAGTATTTT. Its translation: CARASRDTQYF.

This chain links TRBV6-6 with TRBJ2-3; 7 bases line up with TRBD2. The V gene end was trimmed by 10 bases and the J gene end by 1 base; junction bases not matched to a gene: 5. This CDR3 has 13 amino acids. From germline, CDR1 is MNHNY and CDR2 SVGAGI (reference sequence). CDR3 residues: CATTGGGTDTQYF. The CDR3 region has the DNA TGTGCCACAACGGGAGGCGGCACAGATACGCAGTATTTT.

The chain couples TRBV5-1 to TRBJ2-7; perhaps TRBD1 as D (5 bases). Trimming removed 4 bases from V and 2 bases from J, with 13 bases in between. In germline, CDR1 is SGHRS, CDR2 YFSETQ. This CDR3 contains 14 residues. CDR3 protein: CASSHPGNPYEQYF. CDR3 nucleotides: TGCGCCAGCAGCCACCCAGGGAATCCCTACGAGCAGTACTTC. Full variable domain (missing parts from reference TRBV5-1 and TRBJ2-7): KAGVTQTPRYLIKTRGQQVTLSCSPISGHRSVSWYQQTPGQGLQFLFEYFSETQRNKGNFPGRFSGRQFSNSRSEMNVSTLELGDSALYLCASSHPGNPYEQYFGPGTRLTVT.

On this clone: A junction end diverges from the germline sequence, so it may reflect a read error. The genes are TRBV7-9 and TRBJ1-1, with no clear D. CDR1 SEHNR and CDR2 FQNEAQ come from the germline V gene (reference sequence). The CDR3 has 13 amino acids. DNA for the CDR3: TGTGCCAGCAGCTTAGGGCAGAACACTGGAGCTTTCTTT. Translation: CASSLGQNTGAFF.

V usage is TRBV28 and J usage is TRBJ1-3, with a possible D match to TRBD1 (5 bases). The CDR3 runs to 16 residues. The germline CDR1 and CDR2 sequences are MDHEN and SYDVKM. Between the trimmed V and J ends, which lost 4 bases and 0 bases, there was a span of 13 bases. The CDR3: CASSSPRGLSGNTIYF. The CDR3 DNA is TGTGCCAGCAGTTCGCCTAGGGGACTCTCTGGAAACACCATATATTTT.

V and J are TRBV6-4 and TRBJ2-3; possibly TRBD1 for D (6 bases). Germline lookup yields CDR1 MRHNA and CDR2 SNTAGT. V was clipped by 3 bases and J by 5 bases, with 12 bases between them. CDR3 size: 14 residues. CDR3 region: CASSEKGDRDTQYF. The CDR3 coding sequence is TGTGCCAGCAGTGAAAAGGGGGATAGAGATACGCAGTATTTT.

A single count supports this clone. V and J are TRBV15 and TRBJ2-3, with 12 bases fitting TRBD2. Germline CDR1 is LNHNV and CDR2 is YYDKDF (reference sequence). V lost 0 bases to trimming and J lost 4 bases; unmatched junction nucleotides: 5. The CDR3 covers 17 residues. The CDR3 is CATSRDLTSGSPDTQYF. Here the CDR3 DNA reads TGTGCCACCAGCAGAGACCTGACTAGCGGGAGCCCAGATACGCAGTATTTT.

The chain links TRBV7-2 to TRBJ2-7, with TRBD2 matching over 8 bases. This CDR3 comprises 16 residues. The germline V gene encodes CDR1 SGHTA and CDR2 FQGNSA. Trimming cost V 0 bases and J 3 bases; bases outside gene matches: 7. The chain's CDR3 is CASSLAYGTRVYEQYF. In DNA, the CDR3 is TGTGCCAGCAGCTTAGCTTATGGGACTAGGGTCTACGAGCAGTACTTC.

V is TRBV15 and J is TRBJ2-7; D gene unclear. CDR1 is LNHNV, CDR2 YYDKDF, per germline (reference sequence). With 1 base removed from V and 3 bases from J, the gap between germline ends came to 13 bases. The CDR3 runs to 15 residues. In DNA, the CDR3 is TGTGCCACCAGCAGAGGAGGATCTCTTCACTACGAGCAGTACTTC. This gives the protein CATSRGGSLHYEQYF. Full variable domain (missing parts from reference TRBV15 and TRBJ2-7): DAMVIQNPRYQVTQFGKPVTLSCSQTLNHNVMYWYQQKSSQAPKLLFHYYDKDFNNEADTPDNFQSRRPNTSFCFLDIRSPGLGDTAMYLCATSRGGSLHYEQYFGPGTRLTVT.

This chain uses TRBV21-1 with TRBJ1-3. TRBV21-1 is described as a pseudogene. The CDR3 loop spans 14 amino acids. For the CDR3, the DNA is TGTGCCAGCAGCGCACGGGGGCGCCCAAACACCATATATTTT. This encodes CASSARGRPNTIYF.

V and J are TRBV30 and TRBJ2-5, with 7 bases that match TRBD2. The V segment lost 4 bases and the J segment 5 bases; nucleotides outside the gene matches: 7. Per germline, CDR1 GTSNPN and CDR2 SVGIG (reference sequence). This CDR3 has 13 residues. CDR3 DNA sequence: TGTGCCTGGACTGGGGGGGATGGGGAGACCCAGTACTTC. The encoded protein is CAWTGGDGETQYF.

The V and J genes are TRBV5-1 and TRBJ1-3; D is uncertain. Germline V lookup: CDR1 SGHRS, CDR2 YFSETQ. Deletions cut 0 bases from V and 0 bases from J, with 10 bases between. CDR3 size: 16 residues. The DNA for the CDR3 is TGCGCCAGCAGCTTGGGGGCAGCCCGCTCTGGAAACACCATATATTTT. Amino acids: CASSLGAARSGNTIYF.

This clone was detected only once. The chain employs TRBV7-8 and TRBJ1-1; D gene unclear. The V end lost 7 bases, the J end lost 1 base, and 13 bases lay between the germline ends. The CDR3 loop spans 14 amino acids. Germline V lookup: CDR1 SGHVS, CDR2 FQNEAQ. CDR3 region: CASTPRDRNTEAFF. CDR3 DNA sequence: TGTGCCAGCACCCCGAGAGATAGGAACACTGAAGCTTTCTTT.

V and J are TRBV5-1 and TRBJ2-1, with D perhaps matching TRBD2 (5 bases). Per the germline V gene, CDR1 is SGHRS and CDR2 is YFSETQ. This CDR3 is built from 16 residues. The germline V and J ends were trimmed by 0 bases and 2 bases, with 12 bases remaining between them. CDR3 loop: CASSLVSSGTYNEQFF. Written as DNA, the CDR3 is TGCGCCAGCAGCTTGGTATCCAGCGGAACCTACAATGAGCAGTTCTTC.